The T cell receptor beta chain described here comes from a study of T cell responses to AZD1222 COVID-19 vaccine. Findings and limits, study-wide: CD4 TCRs covered the whole spike, strongest at regions 160-218 and 743-854. As reported, nearly half of all spike-specific TCRs target variant regions that are unmutated.

Second-dose timings of about 4 or about 12 weeks were pooled. Details on this clone: Its antigen is as yet unknown.

Only in-frame clones appear in the TCRdb table, and some are missing; sequencing was by immunoSEQ multiplex PCR. Of about 150,000 clones listed, 90% are singletons. This receptor was identified in an adult who received the AZD1222 COVID-19 vaccine. Source: peripheral blood, taken 28 days after the second AZD1222 dose.

The CDR3 is CASSSRGGVYNEQFF. The CDR3 DNA reads TGTGCCAGCAGCTCACGAGGGGGTGTCTACAATGAGCAGTTCTTC. This sequence joins TRBV7-9 and TRBJ2-1, with D possibly TRBD1 on 6 matching bases. Germline CDR1 reads SEHNR; CDR2 reads FQNEAQ (reference sequence). The CDR3 loop spans 15 amino acids. Trimming removed 4 bases from V and 3 bases from J, with 13 bases in between.